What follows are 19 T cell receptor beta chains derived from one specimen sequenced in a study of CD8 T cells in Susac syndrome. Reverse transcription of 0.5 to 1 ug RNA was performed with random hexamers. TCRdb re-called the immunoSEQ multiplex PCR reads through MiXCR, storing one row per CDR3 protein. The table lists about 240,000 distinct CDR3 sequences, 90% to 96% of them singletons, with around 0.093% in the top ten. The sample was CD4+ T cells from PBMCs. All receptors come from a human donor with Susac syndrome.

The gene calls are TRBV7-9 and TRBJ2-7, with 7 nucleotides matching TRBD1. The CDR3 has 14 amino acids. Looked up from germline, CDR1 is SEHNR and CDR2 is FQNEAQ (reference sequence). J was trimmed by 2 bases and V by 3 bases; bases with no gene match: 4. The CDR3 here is CASSFTGETYEQYF. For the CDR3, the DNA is TGTGCCAGCAGCTTTACAGGGGAAACCTACGAGCAGTACTTC.

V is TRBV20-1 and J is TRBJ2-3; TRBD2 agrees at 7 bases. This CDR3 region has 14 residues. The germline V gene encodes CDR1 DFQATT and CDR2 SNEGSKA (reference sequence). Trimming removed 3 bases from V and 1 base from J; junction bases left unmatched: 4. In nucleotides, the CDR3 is TGCAGTGCTAGGGGGGGGAGTGGCACAGATACGCAGTATTTT. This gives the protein CSARGGSGTDTQYF.

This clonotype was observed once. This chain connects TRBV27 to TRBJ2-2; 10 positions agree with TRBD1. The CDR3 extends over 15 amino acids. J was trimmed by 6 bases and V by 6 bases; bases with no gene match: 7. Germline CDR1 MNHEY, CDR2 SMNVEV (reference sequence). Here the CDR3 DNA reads TGTGCCAGCAGCCCTAGACAGGGGGCAGCCGGGGAGCTGTTTTTT. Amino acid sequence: CASSPRQGAAGELFF.

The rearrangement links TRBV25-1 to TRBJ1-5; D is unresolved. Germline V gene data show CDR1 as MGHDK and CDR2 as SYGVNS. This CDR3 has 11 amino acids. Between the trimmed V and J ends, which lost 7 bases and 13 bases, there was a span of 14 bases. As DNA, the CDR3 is TGTGCCAGCACGTCGGACGGCTTGCAGCATTTT. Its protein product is CASTSDGLQHF.

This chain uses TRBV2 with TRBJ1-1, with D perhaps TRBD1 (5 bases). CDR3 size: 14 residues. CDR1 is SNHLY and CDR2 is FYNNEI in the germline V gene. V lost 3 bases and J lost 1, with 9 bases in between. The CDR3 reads CASSDGGENTEAFF. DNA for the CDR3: TGTGCCAGCAGTGATGGGGGAGAGAACACTGAAGCTTTCTTT.

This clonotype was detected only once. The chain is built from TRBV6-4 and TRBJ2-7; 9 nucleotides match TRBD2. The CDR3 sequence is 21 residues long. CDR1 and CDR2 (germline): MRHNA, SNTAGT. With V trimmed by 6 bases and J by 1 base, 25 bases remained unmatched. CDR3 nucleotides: TGTGCCAGCAGGACGATGGGGTACCCGGGACTAGCCTCTACGTTTTCCTACGAGCAGTACTTC. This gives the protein CASRTMGYPGLASTFSYEQYF.

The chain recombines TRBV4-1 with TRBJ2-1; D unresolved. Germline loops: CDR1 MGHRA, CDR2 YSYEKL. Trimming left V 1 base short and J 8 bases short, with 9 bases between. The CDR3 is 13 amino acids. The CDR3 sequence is CASSQGIPDEQFF. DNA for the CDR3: TGCGCCAGCAGCCAAGGTATTCCGGATGAGCAGTTCTTC.

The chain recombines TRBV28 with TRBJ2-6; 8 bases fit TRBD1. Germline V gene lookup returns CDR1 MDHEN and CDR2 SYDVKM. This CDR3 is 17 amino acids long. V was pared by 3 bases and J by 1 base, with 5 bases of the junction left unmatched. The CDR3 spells CASSFAGGASGANVLTF. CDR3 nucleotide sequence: TGTGCCAGCAGTTTCGCAGGGGGCGCATCTGGGGCCAACGTCCTGACTTTC.

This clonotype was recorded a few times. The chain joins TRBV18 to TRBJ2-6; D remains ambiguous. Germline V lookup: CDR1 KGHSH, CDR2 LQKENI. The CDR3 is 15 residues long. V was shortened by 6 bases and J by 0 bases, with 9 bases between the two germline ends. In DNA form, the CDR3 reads TGTGCCAGCTCCGGCCAAGCCTCTGGGGCCAACGTCCTGACTTTC. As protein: CASSGQASGANVLTF.

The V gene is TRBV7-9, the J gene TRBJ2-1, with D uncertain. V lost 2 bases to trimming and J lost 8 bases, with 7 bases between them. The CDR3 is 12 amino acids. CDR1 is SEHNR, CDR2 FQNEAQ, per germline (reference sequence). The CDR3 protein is CASSLSNDEQFF. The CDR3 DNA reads TGTGCCAGCAGCTTATCCAACGATGAGCAGTTCTTC. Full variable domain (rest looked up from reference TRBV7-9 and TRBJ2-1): DTGVSQNPRHKITKRGQNVTFRCDPISEHNRLYWYRQTLGQGPEFLTYFQNEAQLEKSRLLSDRFSAERPKGSFSTLEIQRTEQGDSAMYLCASSLSNDEQFFGPGTRLTVL.

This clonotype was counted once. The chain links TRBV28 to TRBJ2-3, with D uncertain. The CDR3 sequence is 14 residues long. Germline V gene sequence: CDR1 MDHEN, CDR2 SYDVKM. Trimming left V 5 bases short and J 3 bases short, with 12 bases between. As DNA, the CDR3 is TGTGCCAGCAGTCATTGGGATATGACAGATACGCAGTATTTT. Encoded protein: CASSHWDMTDTQYF.

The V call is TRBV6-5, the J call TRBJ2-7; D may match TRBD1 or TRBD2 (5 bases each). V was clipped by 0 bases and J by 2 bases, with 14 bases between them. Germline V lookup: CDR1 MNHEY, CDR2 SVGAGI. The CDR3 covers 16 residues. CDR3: CASSYSRGGSTYEQYF. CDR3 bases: TGTGCCAGCAGTTACTCGAGGGGCGGATCGACCTACGAGCAGTACTTC.

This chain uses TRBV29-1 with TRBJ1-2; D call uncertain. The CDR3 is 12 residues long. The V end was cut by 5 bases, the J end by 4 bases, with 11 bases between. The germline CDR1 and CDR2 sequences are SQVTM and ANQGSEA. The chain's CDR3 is CSVSNSFYGYTF. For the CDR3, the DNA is TGCAGCGTTTCCAACAGCTTCTATGGCTACACCTTC.

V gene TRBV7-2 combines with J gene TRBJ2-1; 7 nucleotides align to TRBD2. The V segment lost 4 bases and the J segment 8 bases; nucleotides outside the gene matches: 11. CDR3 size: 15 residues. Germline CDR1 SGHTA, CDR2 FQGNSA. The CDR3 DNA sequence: TGTGCCAGCAGCTCCTGGGGCGGGAGAGAGGATGAGCAGTTCTTC. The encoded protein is CASSSWGGREDEQFF.

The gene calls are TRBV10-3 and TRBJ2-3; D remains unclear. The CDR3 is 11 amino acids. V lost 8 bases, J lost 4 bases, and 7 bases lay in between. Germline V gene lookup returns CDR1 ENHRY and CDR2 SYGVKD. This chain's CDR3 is CAIPDADTQYF. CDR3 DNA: TGTGCCATCCCCGACGCAGATACGCAGTATTTT.

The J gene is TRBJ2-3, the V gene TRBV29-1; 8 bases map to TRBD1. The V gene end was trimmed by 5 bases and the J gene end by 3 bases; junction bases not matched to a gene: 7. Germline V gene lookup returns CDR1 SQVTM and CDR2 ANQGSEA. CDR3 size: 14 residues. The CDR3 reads CSVTGGAPTDTQYF. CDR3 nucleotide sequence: TGCAGCGTTACAGGGGGAGCTCCGACAGATACGCAGTATTTT.

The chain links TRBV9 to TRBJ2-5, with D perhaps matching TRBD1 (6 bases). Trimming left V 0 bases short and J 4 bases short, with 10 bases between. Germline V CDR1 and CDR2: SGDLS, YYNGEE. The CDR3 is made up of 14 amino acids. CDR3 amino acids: CASSVGGRRETQYF. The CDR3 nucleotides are TGTGCCAGCAGCGTAGGGGGGCGCAGAGAGACCCAGTACTTC.

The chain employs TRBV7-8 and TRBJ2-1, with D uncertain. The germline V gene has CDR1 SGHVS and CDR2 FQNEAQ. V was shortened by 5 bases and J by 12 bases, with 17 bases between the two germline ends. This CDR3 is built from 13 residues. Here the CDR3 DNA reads TGTGCCAGCAGCCCAATAATGCCCTTAGGGCAGTTCTTC. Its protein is CASSPIMPLGQFF.

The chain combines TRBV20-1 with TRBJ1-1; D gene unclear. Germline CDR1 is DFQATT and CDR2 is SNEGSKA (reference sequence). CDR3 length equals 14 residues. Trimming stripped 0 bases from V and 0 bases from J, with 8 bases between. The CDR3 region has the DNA TGCAGTGCTAGAGAAGGCGTAATGAACACTGAAGCTTTCTTT. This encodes CSAREGVMNTEAFF.